A selection of T cell receptor beta chains follows, all from one sample in a study of T cells in Graves' hyperthyroidism and ophthalmopathy. TCRdb fed the multiplex PCR reads into MiXCR, producing one record per CDR3 protein. The repertoire includes around 700,000 distinct CDR3 sequences, approximately 19% of them detected once, and 16% sits in the top ten. Material: blood. Every receptor here comes from a woman aged 45-59 years with Graves' hyperthyroidism that later progressed to Graves' ophthalmopathy. The CDR3 runs from the conserved cysteine through the conserved F or W. Clone sizes are given selectively: once, few, many, or a class where the clone is expanded.

V gene,J gene,clone size,CDR3 protein
TRBV3-1,TRBJ2-1,many,CASSPDGSRGFF
TRBV27,TRBJ2-1,few,CASGRTGGFLNEQFF
TRBV5-1,TRBJ2-1,many,CASSLGLAAGGEQFF
TRBV12-3/TRBV12-4,TRBJ1-2,many,CASSVGDGDYGYTF
TRBV19,TRBJ1-5,.,CASSTSGTGFSQPQHF
TRBV29-1,TRBJ2-1,many,CSVELQTYNEQFF
TRBV4-1,TRBJ2-1,.,CASSQLWGLAGATYNEQFF
TRBV3-1,TRBJ2-7,many,CASSQRSRGRHYEQYF
TRBV19,TRBJ2-1,.,CASSKNRGNEQFF
TRBV7-2,TRBJ1-5,many,CASSLVGTGGNQPQHF
TRBV27,TRBJ2-2,.,CASSLTDRAGELFF
TRBV19,TRBJ2-1,.,CASSTEGASWDEQFF
TRBV5-1,TRBJ2-1,many,CASSYSGGHEQFF
TRBV3-1,TRBJ2-7,.,CASSYLAGVSYEQYF
TRBV10-2,TRBJ2-7,few,CASSEPTQRDRATYEQYF
TRBV20-1,TRBJ1-5,few,CSAGTGDQPQHF
TRBV19,TRBJ1-1,.,CASSGGRTGNTEAFF
TRBV7-7,TRBJ2-1,.,CASSLAPGPENLNEQFF
TRBV10-3,TRBJ1-1,many,CAISESGGSIVNTEAFF
TRBV30,TRBJ1-2,many,CAWSVFPRDYGYTF
TRBV3-1,TRBJ1-1,many,CASSQMGTEAFF
TRBV7-8,TRBJ1-6,many,CASRGQGGTPLHF
TRBV20-1,TRBJ1-5,few,CSASFPDQPQHF
TRBV29-1,TRBJ1-1,.,CSAHRGLNTEAFF
TRBV6-1,TRBJ1-1,.,CATDSMNTEAFF
TRBV7-3,TRBJ2-3,few,CASSLNGRTDTQYF
TRBV6-1,TRBJ2-3,many,CASSEVGDTQYF